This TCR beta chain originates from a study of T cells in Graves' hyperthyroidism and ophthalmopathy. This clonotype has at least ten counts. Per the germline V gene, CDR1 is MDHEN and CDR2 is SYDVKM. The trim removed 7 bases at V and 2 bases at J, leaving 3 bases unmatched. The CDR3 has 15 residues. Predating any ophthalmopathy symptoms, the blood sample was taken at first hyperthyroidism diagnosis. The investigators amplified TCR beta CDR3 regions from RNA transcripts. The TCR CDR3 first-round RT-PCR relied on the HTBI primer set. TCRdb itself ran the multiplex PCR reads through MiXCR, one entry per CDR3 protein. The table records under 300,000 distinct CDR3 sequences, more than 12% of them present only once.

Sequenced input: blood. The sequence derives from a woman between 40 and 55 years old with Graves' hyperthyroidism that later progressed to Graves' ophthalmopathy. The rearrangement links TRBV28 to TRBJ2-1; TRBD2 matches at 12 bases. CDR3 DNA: TGTGCCAGCATCTCTAGCGGGAGGGCCTACAATGAGCAGTTCTTC. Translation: CASISSGRAYNEQFF.